The 20 T cell receptor beta chains in this list originate from one sample, sequenced in a study of OX40 agonist ivuxolimab in advanced cancers. Library preparation used the immunoSEQ multiplex PCR assay. In TCRdb, the immuneACCESS table is reduced to in-frame sequences with V and J assigned. These tables do not hold every clone; where another copy was compared, an unresolved V gene accounts for under half, and the others remain unexplained. The sample yields tens of thousands of clones; around 75% were counted once. Roughly 1.2% of the sample goes to the ten largest clones. The input for sequencing was CD4+ or CD8+ T cells sorted from blood, taken in a trial of the OX40 agonist ivuxolimab. Receptor source: an adult with an advanced solid tumor such as melanoma, head and neck, liver or kidney cancer.

V usage is TRBV30 and J usage is TRBJ2-5; 10 nucleotides agree with TRBD2. The length of the CDR3 is 15 residues. The junction had 9 bases not matched to a gene; V was cut back by 1 base and J by 7 bases. CDR1 GTSNPN and CDR2 SVGIG come from the germline V gene (reference sequence). The CDR3, as DNA: TGTGCCTGGAGTGACGCTAGCGGGGGCCTGGGGACCCAGTACTTC. This codes for CAWSDASGGLGTQYF.

The chain has TRBV11-2 and TRBJ2-3; D might be TRBD1 or TRBD2, each matching 5 bases. V shed 7 bases and J shed 4 bases, with 15 bases lying between them. CDR3 length: 14 amino acids. CDR1 and CDR2 from the germline V gene are SGHAT and FQNNGV. The CDR3 protein is CASIRPGRADTQYF. The CDR3 region has the DNA TGTGCCAGCATACGGCCGGGGCGGGCAGATACGCAGTATTTT.

The chain couples TRBV7-3 to TRBJ1-2; 7 bases line up with TRBD1. The V segment lost 5 bases and the J segment 8 bases; nucleotides outside the gene matches: 8. Germline V gene lookup returns CDR1 SGHTA and CDR2 FQGTGA. The CDR3 runs to 13 residues. This chain's CDR3 is CASSRDRESGYTF. The CDR3 DNA reads as TGTGCCAGCAGCCGCGACAGGGAGAGCGGCTACACCTTC.

V usage is TRBV13 and J usage is TRBJ2-5; 15 nucleotides line up with TRBD2. Germline CDR1 reads PRHDT; CDR2 reads FYEKMQ (reference sequence). V gave up 5 bases and J gave up 0 bases; unmatched junction bases: 13. The CDR3 contains 20 residues. In DNA form, the CDR3 reads TGTGCCAGCAGCCGACGTCATAGGACTAGCGGGGGGGGGTACCAAGAGACCCAGTACTTC. Translation gives CASSRRHRTSGGGYQETQYF. Complete variable domain (other parts from reference TRBV13 and TRBJ2-5): AAGVIQSPRHLIKEKRETATLKCYPIPRHDTVYWYQQGPGQDPQFLISFYEKMQSDKGSIPDRFSAQQFSDYHSELNMSSLELGDSALYFCASSRRHRTSGGGYQETQYFGPGTRLLVL.

The CDR3 loop reads CASSPGQGRAQGTDTQYF. In nucleotides, the CDR3 is TGTGCCAGCTCACCGGGGCAGGGCAGAGCTCAGGGCACAGATACGCAGTATTTT. This chain links TRBV18 with TRBJ2-3; a weak D match, TRBD1 (5 bases). CDR1 and CDR2 (germline): KGHSH, LQKENI. The CDR3 totals 18 residues. The V end lost 3 bases, the J end lost 1 base, and 20 bases lay between the germline ends.

The genes are TRBV2 and TRBJ2-3, with TRBD1 matching 7 bases. In germline, CDR1 is SNHLY, CDR2 FYNNEI. The CDR3 contains 14 residues. Losses at the gene ends were 6 bases for V and 1 base for J; bases not matched to a gene: 4. CDR3 residues: CASRRQGGTDTQYF. As DNA, the CDR3 is TGTGCCAGCAGGCGACAGGGAGGCACAGATACGCAGTATTTT. The full variable domain, in which reference TRBV2 and TRBJ2-3 provide the parts outside the CDR3, is EPEVTQTPSHQVTQMGQEVILRCVPISNHLYFYWYRQILGQKVEFLVSFYNNEISEKSEIFDDQFSVERPDGSNFTLKIRSTKLEDSAMYFCASRRQGGTDTQYFGPGTRLTVL.

This clone was detected only a few times. This sequence joins TRBV4-1 and TRBJ1-1; D gene uncertain. The CDR3 is made up of 15 amino acids. Germline CDR1 is MGHRA and CDR2 is YSYEKL. Trimming removed 1 base at V and 5 bases at J, with 14 bases between. The DNA for the CDR3 is TGCGCCAGCAGCCAAGGGTTGGTTGTCCGAACTGAAGCTTTCTTT. It yields the protein CASSQGLVVRTEAFF.

The chain joins TRBV9 to TRBJ2-7, with 9 bases lining up with TRBD1. Trimming removed 2 bases from V and 2 bases from J; junction bases left unmatched: 2. Germline values: CDR1 SGDLS, CDR2 YYNGEE. The CDR3 covers 14 residues. The CDR3 protein is CASSVRDRAYEQYF. CDR3 sequence (DNA): TGTGCCAGCAGCGTCCGGGACAGGGCCTACGAGCAGTACTTC.

The chain carries TRBV19 and TRBJ2-1; no clear D gene. The germline V gene has CDR1 LNHDA and CDR2 SQIVND (reference sequence). This CDR3 is 14 amino acids long. The ends were cut back, 7 bases at V and 3 bases at J, with 13 bases in the middle. CDR3 coding DNA: TGTGCCAGTACAGAAGTCGCAAGCTACAATGAGCAGTTCTTC. Translated, it gives CASTEVASYNEQFF.

The chain couples TRBV30 to TRBJ1-5; 9 bases match TRBD1. From germline, CDR1 is GTSNPN and CDR2 SVGIG (reference sequence). This CDR3 comprises 16 residues. Trimming cost V 2 bases and J 2 bases; bases outside gene matches: 7. The DNA for the CDR3 is TGTGCCTGGAGTATACAGGGGGCGCGGGGCAATCAGCCCCAGCATTTT. It is translated as CAWSIQGARGNQPQHF.

This clone was counted once. This chain links TRBV10-2 with TRBJ2-5; 9 bases fit TRBD1. From germline, CDR1 is WSHSY and CDR2 SAAADI. The J segment lost 5 bases and the V segment lost 2 bases, leaving 3 bases of the junction unmatched. The CDR3 contains 14 residues. CDR3 nucleotides: TGCGCCAGCAGTGAGACAGGGGGCCGGGAGACCCAGTACTTC. Translating gives CASSETGGRETQYF.

The chain joins TRBV4-1 to TRBJ1-2; 7 bases fit TRBD1. V shed 4 bases, J shed 7 bases, and the junction held 15 bases outside the gene matches. CDR3 length equals 16 residues. Germline V gene sequence: CDR1 MGHRA, CDR2 YSYEKL. This CDR3 reads CASSRETGHSRVGYTF. CDR3 nucleotide sequence: TGCGCCAGCAGCCGGGAGACAGGGCATTCCAGGGTTGGCTACACCTTC.

The table lists this clone with a count of one. The rearrangement links TRBV29-1 to TRBJ1-1; D is uncertain. V was pared by 4 bases and J by 10 bases, with 13 bases between. This CDR3 is 11 amino acids long. Per germline, CDR1 SQVTM and CDR2 ANQGSEA. The CDR3 region is CSVGGSWGAFF. CDR3 in DNA: TGCAGCGTTGGAGGGTCTTGGGGAGCTTTCTTT. The full variable domain, rest sourced from reference TRBV29-1 and TRBJ1-1, is SAVISQKPSRDICQRGTSLTIQCQVDSQVTMMFWYRQQPGQSLTLIATANQGSEATYESGFVIDKFPISRPNLTFSTLTVSNMSPEDSSIYLCSVGGSWGAFFGQGTRLTVV.

The chain joins TRBV7-8 to TRBJ1-2; D may be TRBD1 (5 bases). V was shortened by 3 bases and J by 5 bases, with 10 bases between the two germline ends. The CDR3 runs to 13 residues. The germline CDR1 and CDR2 sequences are SGHVS and FQNEAQ. The CDR3 region has the DNA TGTGCCAGCAGCTTCGGGACGGAATATGGCTACACCTTC. Amino acids: CASSFGTEYGYTF.

This chain links TRBV5-4 with TRBJ2-3; 7 bases are a match to TRBD2. The V gene end was trimmed by 1 base and the J gene end by 2 bases; junction bases not matched to a gene: 4. Looked up from germline, CDR1 is SGHNT and CDR2 is YYREEE (reference sequence). The CDR3 loop spans 15 amino acids. For the CDR3, the DNA is TGTGCCAGCAGCTTGTCACTAGCGAACACAGATACGCAGTATTTT. Its protein is CASSLSLANTDTQYF. The full variable domain, rest sourced from reference TRBV5-4 and TRBJ2-3, is ETGVTQSPTHLIKTRGQQVTLRCSSQSGHNTVSWYQQALGQGPQFIFQYYREEENGRGNFPPRFSGLQFPNYSSELNVNALELDDSALYLCASSLSLANTDTQYFGPGTRLTVL.

The chain combines TRBV2 with TRBJ2-2; a weak D match, TRBD1 (6 bases). There are 15 residues in the CDR3. Germline V lookup: CDR1 SNHLY, CDR2 FYNNEI. Trimming left V 1 base short and J 2 bases short, with 8 bases between. The CDR3 nucleotides are TGTGCCAGCAGTGAAGTGGGGGCCAACACCGGGGAGCTGTTTTTT. Its translation: CASSEVGANTGELFF.

The J gene is TRBJ2-7, the V gene TRBV29-1; TRBD2 matches at 11 bases. CDR1 is SQVTM and CDR2 is ANQGSEA in the germline V gene. CDR3 length: 14 amino acids. V gave up 6 bases and J gave up 4 bases; unmatched junction bases: 8. The CDR3 is CSVIGGLAEYEQYF. The CDR3 DNA follows: TGCAGCGTAATCGGGGGACTAGCGGAATACGAGCAGTACTTC.

The chain combines TRBV7-3 with TRBJ1-1, with D unclear. The V gene lost 1 base and the J gene lost 7 bases, with 13 bases spanning the gap. This CDR3 region has 14 residues. The V gene's germline CDR1 is SGHTA and CDR2 FQGTGA. CDR3 in amino acids: CASSLNGASGEAFF. In DNA, the CDR3 is TGTGCCAGCAGCTTAAACGGTGCGTCGGGTGAAGCTTTCTTT.

The V call is TRBV5-4, the J call TRBJ2-5; D might be TRBD1 (5 bases). The J call may be incorrect, as the DNA end agrees better with TRBJ2-7. This CDR3 has 15 residues. The germline CDR1 and CDR2 sequences are SGHNT and YYREEE (reference sequence). The CDR3 reads CASSLGQGSSYEQYF. CDR3 nucleotide sequence: TGTGCCAGCAGCTTGGGGCAGGGTTCCTCATACGAGCAGTACTTC.

The chain carries TRBV19 and TRBJ2-3; D not certain. The CDR3 runs to 14 residues. Germline V lookup: CDR1 LNHDA, CDR2 SQIVND (reference sequence). V lost 1 base, J lost 4 bases, and 9 bases lay in between. Here the CDR3 reads CASSIGRLADTQYF. The CDR3 DNA reads as TGTGCCAGTAGTATAGGCAGGTTGGCAGATACGCAGTATTTT.